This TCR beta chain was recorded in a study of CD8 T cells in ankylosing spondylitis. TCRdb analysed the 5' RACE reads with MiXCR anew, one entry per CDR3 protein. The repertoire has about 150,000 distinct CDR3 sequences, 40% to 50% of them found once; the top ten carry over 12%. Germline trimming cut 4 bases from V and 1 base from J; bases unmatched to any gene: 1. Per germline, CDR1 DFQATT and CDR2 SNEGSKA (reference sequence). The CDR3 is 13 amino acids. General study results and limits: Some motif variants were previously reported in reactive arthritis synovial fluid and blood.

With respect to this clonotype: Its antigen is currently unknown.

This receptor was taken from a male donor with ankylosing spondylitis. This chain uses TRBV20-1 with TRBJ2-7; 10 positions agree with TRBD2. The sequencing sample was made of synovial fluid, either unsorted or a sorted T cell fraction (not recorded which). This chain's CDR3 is CSATSGGSYEQYF. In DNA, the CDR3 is TGCAGTGCTACTAGCGGGGGATCCTACGAGCAGTACTTC.